This is a list of T cell receptor beta chains from one sample in a study of sequential checkpoint blockade in melanoma. Measured with immunoSEQ multiplex PCR; TCRdb has only the in-frame clones, and not every one. Among approximately 830 clones listed, roughly 27% were seen once. The sample in question was tumor tissue (inferred from file names), obtained from a patient given nivolumab and ipilimumab in sequence. These receptors came from a human donor with melanoma. Each CDR3 is given with its conserved first and last residue. The order of the fields is CDR3 protein, CDR3 DNA, V gene, clone size, D gene, J gene. The D gene is left open where the match is weak. Expanded clones get a size class; other rows say once, few or many, or leave the size out.

CDR3aa: CASSSGTGAYGYTF
CDR3nt: TGCGCCAGCAGCTCAGGGACAGGGGCGTATGGCTACACCTTC
v_gene: TRBV5-1
abundance: -
d_gene: TRBD1
j_gene: TRBJ1-2

CDR3aa: CALKRGVNTEAFF
CDR3nt: TGTGCCCTAAAGCGCGGGGTGAACACTGAAGCTTTCTTT
v_gene: TRBV6-8
abundance: large
d_gene: -
j_gene: TRBJ1-1

CDR3aa: CAWSVRGGGETQYF
CDR3nt: TGTGCCTGGAGTGTGCGCGGGGGAGGAGAGACCCAGTACTTC
v_gene: TRBV30
abundance: -
d_gene: TRBD2
j_gene: TRBJ2-5

CDR3aa: CASSPGTSGGSSYNEQFF
CDR3nt: TGCGCCAGCAGCCCCGGGACTAGCGGGGGTAGCTCCTACAATGAGCAGTTCTTC
v_gene: TRBV5-1
abundance: -
d_gene: TRBD2
j_gene: TRBJ2-1

CDR3aa: CASSLLGDSEAFF
CDR3nt: TGTGCCAGCTCACTTCTCGGAGATTCTGAAGCTTTCTTT
v_gene: TRBV18
abundance: few
d_gene: -
j_gene: TRBJ1-1

CDR3aa: CATLLGDSYEQYF
CDR3nt: TGTGCCACCCTACTCGGGGACAGCTACGAGCAGTACTTC
v_gene: TRBV28
abundance: -
d_gene: TRBD1
j_gene: TRBJ2-7

CDR3aa: CASSVRRNTGELFF
CDR3nt: TGTGCCAGCAGCGTACGGAGGAACACCGGGGAGCTGTTTTTT
v_gene: TRBV9
abundance: large
d_gene: -
j_gene: TRBJ2-2

CDR3aa: CASSPLAGGPSYNEQFF
CDR3nt: TGTGCCAGCTCACCACTAGCGGGGGGCCCTTCCTACAATGAGCAGTTCTTC
v_gene: TRBV18
abundance: -
d_gene: TRBD2
j_gene: TRBJ2-1

CDR3aa: CASSERLAGPGGRQTQYF
CDR3nt: TGTGCCAGCAGCGAAAGACTAGCGGGGCCAGGAGGGAGGCAGACCCAGTACTTC
v_gene: TRBV9
abundance: medium-sized
d_gene: TRBD2
j_gene: TRBJ2-5

CDR3aa: CASTLSSGKEEQYF
CDR3nt: TGTGCCAGCACCCTTTCGTCCGGGAAGGAAGAGCAGTACTTC
v_gene: TRBV12-5
abundance: -
d_gene: -
j_gene: TRBJ2-7

CDR3aa: CASTMTRGAYEQYF
CDR3nt: TGTGCCAGCACCATGACCCGGGGGGCCTACGAGCAGTACTTC
v_gene: TRBV28
abundance: few
d_gene: TRBD2
j_gene: TRBJ2-7

CDR3aa: CASVPFGTNQETQYF
CDR3nt: TGCGCCAGCGTTCCTTTCGGGACAAACCAAGAGACCCAGTACTTC
v_gene: TRBV5-1
abundance: -
d_gene: -
j_gene: TRBJ2-5

CDR3aa: CATRGGQGAQPQHF
CDR3nt: TGTGCCACTCGGGGGGGACAGGGGGCGCAGCCCCAGCATTTT
v_gene: TRBV12-5
abundance: -
d_gene: TRBD1
j_gene: TRBJ1-5

CDR3aa: CASSPRPGQGSYEQYF
CDR3nt: TGCGCCAGCAGCCCACGCCCGGGACAGGGGTCCTACGAGCAGTACTTC
v_gene: TRBV5-1
abundance: -
d_gene: TRBD1
j_gene: TRBJ2-7

CDR3aa: CASTVSPENTEAFF
CDR3nt: TGTGCCAGTACGGTCAGTCCGGAGAACACTGAAGCTTTCTTT
v_gene: TRBV6-8
abundance: -
d_gene: -
j_gene: TRBJ1-1

CDR3aa: CSVTTVRGGFEQYF
CDR3nt: TGCAGCGTCACCACGGTGCGGGGGGGTTTCGAGCAGTACTTC
v_gene: TRBV29-1
abundance: large
d_gene: TRBD2
j_gene: TRBJ2-7

CDR3aa: CASSHPGLINEKLFF
CDR3nt: TGCGCCAGCAGCCACCCCGGACTGATTAATGAAAAACTGTTTTTT
v_gene: TRBV4-1
abundance: -
d_gene: -
j_gene: TRBJ1-4

CDR3aa: CASSRTGELFF
CDR3nt: TGTGCCAGCAGTCGCACCGGAGAGCTGTTTTTT
v_gene: TRBV6-7
abundance: few
d_gene: -
j_gene: TRBJ2-2

CDR3aa: CASSSPGTSSYEQYF
CDR3nt: TGTGCCAGCAGTTCCCCCGGGACTAGCTCCTACGAGCAGTACTTC
v_gene: TRBV6-8
abundance: few
d_gene: TRBD2
j_gene: TRBJ2-7

CDR3aa: CASSLGGDTPNGETQYF
CDR3nt: TGCGCCAGCAGCTTGGGGGGGGACACACCTAACGGGGAGACCCAGTACTTC
v_gene: TRBV5-1
abundance: -
d_gene: -
j_gene: TRBJ2-5

CDR3aa: CASSAGQSNEKLFF
CDR3nt: TGCGCCAGCAGCGCGGGACAGAGTAATGAAAAACTGTTTTTT
v_gene: TRBV5-1
abundance: -
d_gene: TRBD1
j_gene: TRBJ1-4

CDR3aa: CASSIQTGGAGTEAFF
CDR3nt: TGTGCCAGCAGCATCCAAACAGGGGGCGCAGGGACTGAAGCTTTCTTT
v_gene: TRBV11-3
abundance: -
d_gene: TRBD1
j_gene: TRBJ1-1

CDR3aa: CASSQSGSMNTEAFF
CDR3nt: TGTGCCAGCTCGCAATCAGGATCCATGAACACTGAAGCTTTCTTT
v_gene: TRBV18
abundance: -
d_gene: -
j_gene: TRBJ1-1

CDR3aa: CASSQDAGSSYGYTF
CDR3nt: TGTGCCAGCAGCCAAGACGCAGGGTCATCCTATGGCTACACCTTC
v_gene: TRBV14
abundance: -
d_gene: -
j_gene: TRBJ1-2

CDR3aa: CASSPRDRGIGYTF
CDR3nt: TGCGCCAGCAGCCCCAGGGACAGGGGGATTGGCTACACCTTC
v_gene: TRBV1
abundance: few
d_gene: -
j_gene: TRBJ1-2

CDR3aa: CSVDGSGVATQYF
CDR3nt: TGCAGCGTTGACGGGTCGGGGGTGGCGACCCAGTACTTC
v_gene: TRBV29-1
abundance: -
d_gene: -
j_gene: TRBJ2-5

CDR3aa: CASSEHDSYNEQFF
CDR3nt: TGCGCCAGCAGTGAGCACGACTCCTACAATGAGCAGTTCTTC
v_gene: TRBV10-2
abundance: -
d_gene: -
j_gene: TRBJ2-1

CDR3aa: CASSRELNTEAFF
CDR3nt: TGTGCCAGCAGCCGGGAGCTGAACACTGAAGCTTTCTTT
v_gene: TRBV14
abundance: -
d_gene: -
j_gene: TRBJ1-1

CDR3aa: CASSLDRQGTDTQYF
CDR3nt: TGTGCCAGCAGCTTAGATCGACAGGGAACAGATACGCAGTATTTT
v_gene: TRBV11-3
abundance: few
d_gene: TRBD1
j_gene: TRBJ2-3

CDR3aa: CASSLRLAQGGGQPQHF
CDR3nt: TGTGCCAGCAGTTTACGGTTGGCACAGGGGGGCGGGCAGCCCCAGCATTTT
v_gene: TRBV6-8
abundance: -
d_gene: TRBD1
j_gene: TRBJ1-5

CDR3aa: CASQGGSYNSPLHF
CDR3nt: TGTGCCAGCCAGGGGGGCTCCTATAATTCACCCCTCCACTTT
v_gene: TRBV6-8
abundance: hyperexpanded
d_gene: TRBD1
j_gene: TRBJ1-6

CDR3aa: CASSPGGGFNSPLHF
CDR3nt: TGTGCCAGCAGCCCCGGGGGGGGGTTCAATTCACCCCTCCACTTT
v_gene: TRBV6-8
abundance: large
d_gene: -
j_gene: TRBJ1-6

CDR3aa: CATSRETGGYNEQFF
CDR3nt: TGTGCCACCAGCAGAGAGACAGGGGGCTACAATGAGCAGTTCTTC
v_gene: TRBV15
abundance: few
d_gene: TRBD1
j_gene: TRBJ2-1

CDR3aa: CASNAPRRDSPVLEQYF
CDR3nt: TGTGCCAGCAACGCCCCCCGCCGGGATTCCCCCGTTCTCGAGCAGTACTTC
v_gene: TRBV11-3
abundance: -
d_gene: -
j_gene: TRBJ2-7

CDR3aa: CAISVGGRAEAFF
CDR3nt: TGTGCCATCAGTGTGGGGGGGCGGGCTGAAGCTTTCTTT
v_gene: TRBV6-8
abundance: -
d_gene: -
j_gene: TRBJ1-1

CDR3aa: CASSPRTEYNEKLFF
CDR3nt: TGTGCCAGCTCACCGCGGACAGAGTATAATGAAAAACTGTTTTTT
v_gene: TRBV18
abundance: -
d_gene: -
j_gene: TRBJ1-4

CDR3aa: CASSYDMVRGYEQYF
CDR3nt: TGTGCCAGCAGCTATGACATGGTCCGGGGCTACGAGCAGTACTTC
v_gene: TRBV7-7
abundance: -
d_gene: -
j_gene: TRBJ2-7

CDR3aa: CASSLGNRWLAVEDTQYF
CDR3nt: TGCGCCAGCAGCTTGGGTAATCGTTGGTTAGCGGTAGAAGATACGCAGTATTTT
v_gene: TRBV5-1
abundance: -
d_gene: -
j_gene: TRBJ2-3

CDR3aa: CASSVEGTNSPLHF
CDR3nt: TGCGCCAGCAGCGTAGAGGGGACGAATTCACCCCTCCACTTT
v_gene: TRBV10-2
abundance: -
d_gene: -
j_gene: TRBJ1-6

CDR3aa: CASSLANQQRYPAKNIQYF
CDR3nt: TGTGCCAGCAGCTTAGCGAACCAACAGAGGTATCCGGCCAAAAACATTCAGTACTTC
v_gene: TRBV7-6
abundance: -
d_gene: -
j_gene: TRBJ2-4

CDR3aa: CASSPQGPYGYTF
CDR3nt: TGTGCCAGTAGTCCACAGGGGCCCTATGGCTACACCTTC
v_gene: TRBV19
abundance: -
d_gene: TRBD1
j_gene: TRBJ1-2